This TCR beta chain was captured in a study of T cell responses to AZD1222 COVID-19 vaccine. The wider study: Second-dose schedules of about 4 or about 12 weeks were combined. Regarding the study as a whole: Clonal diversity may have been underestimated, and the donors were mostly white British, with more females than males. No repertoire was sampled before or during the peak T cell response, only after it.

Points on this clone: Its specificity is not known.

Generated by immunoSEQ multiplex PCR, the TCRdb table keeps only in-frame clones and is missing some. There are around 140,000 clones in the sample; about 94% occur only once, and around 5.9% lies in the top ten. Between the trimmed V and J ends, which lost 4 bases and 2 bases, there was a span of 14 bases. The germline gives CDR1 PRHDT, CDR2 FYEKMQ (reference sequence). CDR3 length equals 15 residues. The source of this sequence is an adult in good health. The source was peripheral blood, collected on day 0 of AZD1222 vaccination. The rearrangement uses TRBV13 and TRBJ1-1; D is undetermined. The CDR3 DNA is TGTGCCAGCAGCTACGATTCCCGCCCAAACACTGAAGCTTTCTTT. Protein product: CASSYDSRPNTEAFF.